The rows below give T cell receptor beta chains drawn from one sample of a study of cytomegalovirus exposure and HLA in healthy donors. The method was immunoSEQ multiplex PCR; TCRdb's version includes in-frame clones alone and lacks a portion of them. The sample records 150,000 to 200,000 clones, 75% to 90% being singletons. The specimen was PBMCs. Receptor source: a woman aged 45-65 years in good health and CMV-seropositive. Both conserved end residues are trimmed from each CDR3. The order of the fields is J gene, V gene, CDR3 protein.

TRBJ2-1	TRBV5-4	ASKTPGTDNEQF
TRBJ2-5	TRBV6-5	ASSYSLQPRETQY
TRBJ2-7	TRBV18	ASSTGLAGAYEQY
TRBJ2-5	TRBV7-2	ASSTGLAGGETQY
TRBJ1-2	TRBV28	ASSSPLQAYGYT
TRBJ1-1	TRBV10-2	ASSEIYQGGEINTEAF
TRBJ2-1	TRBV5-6	ASSLGTGYHNEQF
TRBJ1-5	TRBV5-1	ASSLGQGNNQPQH
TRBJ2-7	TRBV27	ASSPTGVSYEQY
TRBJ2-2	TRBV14	ASSPPSKGWITGELF
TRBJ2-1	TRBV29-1	SHHNGLAFDEQF
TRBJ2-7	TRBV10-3	AISGTGNEQY
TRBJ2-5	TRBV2	ASSSTAQETQY
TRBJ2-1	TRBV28	ASSLNGDGQKQF
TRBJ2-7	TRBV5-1	ASNPGQGSYEQY
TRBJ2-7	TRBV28	ASISPRGGSYEQY
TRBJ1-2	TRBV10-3	AISEDNTYGYT
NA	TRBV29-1	SVEMDYEQY
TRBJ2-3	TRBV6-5	ASSYSDYLSTDTQY
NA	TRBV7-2	ASKGGRAEYEQY
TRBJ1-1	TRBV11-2	ASSGSLGLNTEAF
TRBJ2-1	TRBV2	ASTRLAVYNEQF
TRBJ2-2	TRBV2	ASSDTGELF
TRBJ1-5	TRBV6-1	ASSEAPPTWPQH
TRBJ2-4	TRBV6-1	ASSETGAKNIQY
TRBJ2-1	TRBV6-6	ASRTFSSSYNEQF
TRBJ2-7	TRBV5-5	ASSLEGDSSYEQY
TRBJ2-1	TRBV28	AGGGGSYNEQF
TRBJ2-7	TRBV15	ATKPGGNPFYEQY
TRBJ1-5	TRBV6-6	ASSYEGASQH
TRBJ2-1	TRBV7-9	ASSFEDRGGNEQF
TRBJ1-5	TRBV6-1	ASSGGQGSVQPQH
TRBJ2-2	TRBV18	ASSSGQSNTGELF
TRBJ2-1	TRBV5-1	ASSLAGEIEQF
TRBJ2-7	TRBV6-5	ASRSSTGRAYEQY
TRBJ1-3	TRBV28	ASSSETGRSGNTIY
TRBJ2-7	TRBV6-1	ASSESFGLTSYEQY
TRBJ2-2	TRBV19	ASSIRTGVEGGELF
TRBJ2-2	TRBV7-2	ASSPQGAAGELF
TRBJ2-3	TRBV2	ASRAQGSTDTQY
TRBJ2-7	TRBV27	ASSSSSWYAGGGYEQY
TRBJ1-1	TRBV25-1	ASSSQGARAEAF
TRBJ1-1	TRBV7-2	ASSESTRNTEAF
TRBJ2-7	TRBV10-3	AISPRTSGGMEQY
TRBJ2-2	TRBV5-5	ASSLSRPGRQTGELF
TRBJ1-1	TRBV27	ASSAGQDDPGAF
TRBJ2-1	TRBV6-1	ATRGSEAPNEQF
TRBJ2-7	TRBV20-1	SARGGVEQY
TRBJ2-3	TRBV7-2	ASGLAGAHGDTQY
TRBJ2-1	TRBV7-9	SSRFTGDEQF
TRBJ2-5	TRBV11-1	ASSSEETQY
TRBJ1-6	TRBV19	ASSLTENSPLH
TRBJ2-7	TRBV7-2	ASETSGGINEQY